The clone carrying this T cell receptor beta chain was detected many times. What it binds is not known. This CDR3 is 14 amino acids long. Germline CDR1 LGHNA, CDR2 YNFKEQ. The trim removed 6 bases at V and 0 bases at J, leaving 4 bases unmatched. TCRdb called the 5' RACE reads again in MiXCR, with one record for every CDR3 protein. The data contain 100,000 to 110,000 distinct CDR3 sequences, around 4.3% of them singletons. This sample is part of a study of spatial heterogeneity in lung cancer. Study findings and constraints: Within tumors, counts of expanded alpha and beta TCRs tracked tumor mutation counts. Coverage of tumor T cells, by estimate, reached roughly 7.7% for alpha chains and about 12% for beta chains.

Described time point: sample taken at primary tumor resection. This TCR came from a male donor with early-stage non-small cell lung cancer. V gene TRBV4-2 combines with J gene TRBJ1-1; 7 bases are shared with TRBD1. The specimen comprised lung tumor tissue, sampled at surgery. The CDR3 region has the DNA TGTGCCAGCAGTCCAGGGGGGATGAACACTGAAGCTTTCTTT. Translating gives CASSPGGMNTEAFF.